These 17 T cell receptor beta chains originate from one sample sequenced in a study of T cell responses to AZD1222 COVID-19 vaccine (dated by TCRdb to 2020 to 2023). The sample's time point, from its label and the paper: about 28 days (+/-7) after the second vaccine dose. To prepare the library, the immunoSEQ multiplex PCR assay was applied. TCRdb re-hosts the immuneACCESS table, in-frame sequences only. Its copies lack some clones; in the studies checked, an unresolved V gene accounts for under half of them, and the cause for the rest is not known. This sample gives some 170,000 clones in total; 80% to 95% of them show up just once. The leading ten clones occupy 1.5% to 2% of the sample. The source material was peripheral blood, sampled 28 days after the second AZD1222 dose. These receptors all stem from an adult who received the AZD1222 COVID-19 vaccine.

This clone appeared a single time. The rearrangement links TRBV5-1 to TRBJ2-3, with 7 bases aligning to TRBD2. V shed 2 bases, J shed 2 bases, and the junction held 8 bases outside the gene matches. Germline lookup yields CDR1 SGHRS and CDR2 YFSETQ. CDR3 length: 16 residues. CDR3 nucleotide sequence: TGCGCCAGCAGCTTACAAGCGGGACTTAACACAGATACGCAGTATTTT. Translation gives CASSLQAGLNTDTQYF.

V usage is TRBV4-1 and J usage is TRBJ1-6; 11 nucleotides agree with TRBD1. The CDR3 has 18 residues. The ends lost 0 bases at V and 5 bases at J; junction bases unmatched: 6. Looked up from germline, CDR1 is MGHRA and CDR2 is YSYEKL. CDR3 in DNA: TGCGCCAGCAGCCAAGAAGGAGGGACAGGGGGACATAATTCACCCCTCCACTTT. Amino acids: CASSQEGGTGGHNSPLHF.

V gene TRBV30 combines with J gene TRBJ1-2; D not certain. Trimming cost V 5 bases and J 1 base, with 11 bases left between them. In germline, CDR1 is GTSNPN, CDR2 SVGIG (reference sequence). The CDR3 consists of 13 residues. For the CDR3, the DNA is TGTGCCTGGGTATTTGACGGTAACTATGGCTACACCTTC. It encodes CAWVFDGNYGYTF.

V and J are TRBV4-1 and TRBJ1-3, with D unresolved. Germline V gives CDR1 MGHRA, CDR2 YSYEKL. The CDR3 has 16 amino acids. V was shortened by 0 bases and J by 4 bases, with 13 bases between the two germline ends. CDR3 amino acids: CASSQERLPPGNTIYF. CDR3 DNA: TGCGCCAGCAGCCAAGAGAGGCTCCCTCCGGGAAACACCATATATTTT.

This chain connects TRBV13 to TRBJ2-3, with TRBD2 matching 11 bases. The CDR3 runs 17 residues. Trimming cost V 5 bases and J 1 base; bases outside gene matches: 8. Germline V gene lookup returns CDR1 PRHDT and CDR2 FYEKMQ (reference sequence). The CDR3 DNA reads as TGTGCCAGCAGCAAAGGACCGACTAGCGGGGGCACAGATACGCAGTATTTT. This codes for CASSKGPTSGGTDTQYF.

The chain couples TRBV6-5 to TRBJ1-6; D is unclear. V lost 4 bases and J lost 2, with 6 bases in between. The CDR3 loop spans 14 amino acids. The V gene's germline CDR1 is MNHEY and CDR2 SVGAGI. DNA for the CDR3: TGTGCCAGCAGTTCAGGCCCCTATAATTCACCCCTCCACTTT. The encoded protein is CASSSGPYNSPLHF.

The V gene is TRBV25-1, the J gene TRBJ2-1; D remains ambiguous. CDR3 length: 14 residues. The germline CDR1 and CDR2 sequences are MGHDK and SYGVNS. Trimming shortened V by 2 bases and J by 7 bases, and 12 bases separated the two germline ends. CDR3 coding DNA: TGTGCCAGCAGTGAACCGGGTCTGGGTAATGAGCAGTTCTTC. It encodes CASSEPGLGNEQFF. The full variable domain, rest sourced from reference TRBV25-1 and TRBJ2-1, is EADIYQTPRYLVIGTGKKITLECSQTMGHDKMYWYQQDPGMELHLIHYSYGVNSTEKGDLSSESTVSRIRTEHFPLTLESARPSHTSQYLCASSEPGLGNEQFFGPGTRLTVL.

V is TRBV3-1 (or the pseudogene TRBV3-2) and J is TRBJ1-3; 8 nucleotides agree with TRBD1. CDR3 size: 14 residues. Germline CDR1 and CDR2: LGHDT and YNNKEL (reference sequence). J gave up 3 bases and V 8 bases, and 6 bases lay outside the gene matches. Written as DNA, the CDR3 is TGTGCCAGCCGACAGGGGAAGGTTGGAAACACCATATATTTT. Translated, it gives CASRQGKVGNTIYF.

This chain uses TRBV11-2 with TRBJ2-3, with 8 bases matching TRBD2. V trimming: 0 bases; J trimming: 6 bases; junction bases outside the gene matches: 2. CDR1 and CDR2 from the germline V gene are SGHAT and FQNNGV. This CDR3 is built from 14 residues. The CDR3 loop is CASSLDPGGDTQYF. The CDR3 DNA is TGTGCCAGCAGCTTAGATCCGGGGGGGGATACGCAGTATTTT.

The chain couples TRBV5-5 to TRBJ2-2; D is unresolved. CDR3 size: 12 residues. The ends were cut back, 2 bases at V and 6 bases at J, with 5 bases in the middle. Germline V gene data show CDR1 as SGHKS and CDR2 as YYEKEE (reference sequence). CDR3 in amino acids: CASSFGSGELFF. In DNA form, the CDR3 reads TGTGCCAGCAGCTTTGGTTCCGGGGAGCTGTTTTTT.

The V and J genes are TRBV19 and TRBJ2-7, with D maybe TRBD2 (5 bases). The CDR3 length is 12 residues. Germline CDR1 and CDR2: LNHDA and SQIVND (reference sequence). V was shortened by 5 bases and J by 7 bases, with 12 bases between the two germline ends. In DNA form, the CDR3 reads TGTGCCAGTAGTCTCAATAGGAGGGAGCAGTACTTC. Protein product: CASSLNRREQYF. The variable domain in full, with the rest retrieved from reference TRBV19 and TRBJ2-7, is DGGITQSPKYLFRKEGQNVTLSCEQNLNHDAMYWYRQDPGQGLRLIYYSQIVNDFQKGDIAEGYSVSREKKESFPLTVTSAQKNPTAFYLCASSLNRREQYFGPGTRLTVT.

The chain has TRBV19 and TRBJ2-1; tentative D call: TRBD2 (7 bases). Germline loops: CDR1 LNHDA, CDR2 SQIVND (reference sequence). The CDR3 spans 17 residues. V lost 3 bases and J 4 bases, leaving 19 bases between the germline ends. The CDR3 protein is CASSMQFIGGQYNEQFF. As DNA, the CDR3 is TGTGCCAGTAGTATGCAGTTTATCGGGGGGCAGTACAATGAGCAGTTCTTC. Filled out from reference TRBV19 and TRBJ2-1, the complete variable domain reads DGGITQSPKYLFRKEGQNVTLSCEQNLNHDAMYWYRQDPGQGLRLIYYSQIVNDFQKGDIAEGYSVSREKKESFPLTVTSAQKNPTAFYLCASSMQFIGGQYNEQFFGPGTRLTVL.

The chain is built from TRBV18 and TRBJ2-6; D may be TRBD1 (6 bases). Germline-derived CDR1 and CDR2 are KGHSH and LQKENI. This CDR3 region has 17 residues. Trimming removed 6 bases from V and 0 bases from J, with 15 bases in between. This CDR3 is CASSSGTFRSGANVLTF. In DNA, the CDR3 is TGTGCCAGCTCGTCCGGGACATTTCGCTCTGGGGCCAACGTCCTGACTTTC.

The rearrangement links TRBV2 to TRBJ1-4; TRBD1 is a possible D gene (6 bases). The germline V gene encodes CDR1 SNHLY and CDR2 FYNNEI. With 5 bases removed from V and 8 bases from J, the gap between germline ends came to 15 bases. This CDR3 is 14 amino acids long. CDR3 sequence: CASSRSRGGEKLFF. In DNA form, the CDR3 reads TGTGCCAGCAGTCGGAGCAGGGGTGGCGAAAAACTGTTTTTT.

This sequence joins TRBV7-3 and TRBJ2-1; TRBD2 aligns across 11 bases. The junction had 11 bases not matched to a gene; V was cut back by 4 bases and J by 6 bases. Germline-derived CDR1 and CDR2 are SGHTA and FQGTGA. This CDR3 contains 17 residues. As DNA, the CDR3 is TGTGCCAGCAGCTCAAGTAGCGGGGGGGCCTGGGTCAATGAGCAGTTCTTC. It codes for CASSSSSGGAWVNEQFF.

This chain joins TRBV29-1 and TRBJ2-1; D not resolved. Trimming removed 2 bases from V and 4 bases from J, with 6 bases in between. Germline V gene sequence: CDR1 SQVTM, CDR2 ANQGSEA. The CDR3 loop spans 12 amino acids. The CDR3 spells CSVESLYNEQFF. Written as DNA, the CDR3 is TGCAGCGTTGAATCGCTGTACAATGAGCAGTTCTTC.

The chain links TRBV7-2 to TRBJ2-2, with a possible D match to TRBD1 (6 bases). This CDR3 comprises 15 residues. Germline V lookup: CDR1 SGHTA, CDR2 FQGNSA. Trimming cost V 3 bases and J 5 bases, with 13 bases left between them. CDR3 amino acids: CASSLGAPGTGELFF. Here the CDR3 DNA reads TGTGCCAGCAGCTTGGGGGCCCCCGGGACCGGGGAGCTGTTTTTT.